This T cell receptor beta chain was observed in a study of cytomegalovirus exposure and HLA in healthy donors. This clone was counted between two and nine times. Its target is unknown. The PCR contained 60 Vbeta and 13 Jbeta primers. Libraries were prepared by immunoSEQ multiplex PCR; TCRdb keeps only in-frame clonotypes and omits some of them. The sample shows a few hundred thousand clones, around 81% of them seen only once. Study-level findings and limits: HLA allele associations emerged for 15,000 to 20,000 TCR beta sequences in a later analysis, at 0.05 false discovery rate.

This CDR3 comprises 12 residues. V dropped 6 bases and J dropped 9 bases, with 15 bases sitting between them. CDR1 and CDR2 (germline): SGHVS, FNYEAQ. Material for sequencing was PBMCs. The source of this sequence is a woman aged 45 to 65 in good health and CMV-seropositive. The J gene is TRBJ2-7, the V gene TRBV7-6; D is perhaps TRBD1 (5 bases). In DNA form, the CDR3 reads TGTGCCAGCAGTCCCACTGACAGAGCGCAGTACTTC. Translated: CASSPTDRAQYF.